The 27 T cell receptor beta chains given below trace back to one sample, sequenced in a study of Ad26.COV2.S vaccination and SARS-CoV-2 variants. As for treatment: around 19 received Ad26.COV2.S at low or high dose, single or two shots; about 5 received placebo; per-sample allocation not given. Sampling was done on day 63 after the first vaccine or placebo injection. The method was immunoSEQ multiplex PCR; TCRdb's version includes in-frame clones alone and lacks a portion of them. The repertoire has 350,000 to 600,000 clones, about nine tenths of them found once; the top ten carry around 1.6%. Specimen: peripheral blood, collected in a trial of Ad26.COV2.S vaccine versus placebo. These TCRs come from a person aged 18 to 65 who received the Ad26.COV2.S COVID-19 vaccine or a placebo.

This sequence joins TRBV6-5 and TRBJ1-2; D is perhaps TRBD1 (6 bases). Trimming stripped 8 bases from V and 4 bases from J, with 17 bases between. The germline CDR1 and CDR2 sequences are MNHEY and SVGAGI. The CDR3 contains 14 residues. The CDR3 here is CASSPTGSFYGYTF. Here the CDR3 DNA reads TGTGCCAGCTCACCGACAGGCAGTTTCTATGGCTACACCTTC.

V usage is TRBV11-2 and J usage is TRBJ2-2, with no clear D. Trimming left V 5 bases short and J 3 bases short, with 10 bases between. CDR3 length: 14 residues. Per germline, CDR1 SGHAT and CDR2 FQNNGV. The CDR3 loop is CASSPSYHTGELFF. In nucleotides, the CDR3 is TGTGCCAGCAGCCCTAGTTATCACACCGGGGAGCTGTTTTTT.

The V gene is TRBV18, the J gene TRBJ2-1; tentatively, D is TRBD2 (6 bases). V shed 3 bases and J shed 9 bases, with 9 bases lying between them. Germline CDR1 and CDR2: KGHSH and LQKENI. This CDR3 comprises 12 residues. CDR3 region: CASSPQGGEQFF. Written as DNA, the CDR3 is TGTGCCAGCTCACCTCAGGGAGGTGAGCAGTTCTTC.

J is TRBJ2-2 and V is TRBV5-4, with 8 bases that match TRBD2. After removal of 5 bases from V and 0 bases from J, the junction contained 3 bases not matched to a gene. Germline CDR1 SGHNT, CDR2 YYREEE (reference sequence). The CDR3 is 15 residues long. The CDR3 bases are TGTGCCAGCAGACTTAGCGGGGCGAACACCGGGGAGCTGTTTTTT. Its protein is CASRLSGANTGELFF.

The V and J genes are TRBV7-9 and TRBJ1-4, with 11 nucleotides matching TRBD1. Trimming took 6 bases from V and 3 from J; bases not matched to a gene: 9. This CDR3 spans 17 amino acids. Germline loops: CDR1 SEHNR, CDR2 FQNEAQ (reference sequence). In DNA form, the CDR3 reads TGTGCCAGCAGTTCTGGGGGACAGGGGGGTCCTAATGAAAAACTGTTTTTT. It yields the protein CASSSGGQGGPNEKLFF. Based on the CDR3 plus reference TRBV7-9 and TRBJ1-4, the full variable domain is DTGVSQNPRHKITKRGQNVTFRCDPISEHNRLYWYRQTLGQGPEFLTYFQNEAQLEKSRLLSDRFSAERPKGSFSTLEIQRTEQGDSAMYLCASSSGGQGGPNEKLFFGSGTQLSVL.

This clone was counted once. V gene TRBV7-3 combines with J gene TRBJ1-6; D is unresolved. Trimming stripped 3 bases from V and 6 bases from J, with 6 bases between. The CDR3 consists of 13 residues. Germline V gene data show CDR1 as SGHTA and CDR2 as FQGTGA. The CDR3 coding sequence is TGTGCCAGCAGCTTTGCAGTTAATTCACCCCTCCACTTT. Residues: CASSFAVNSPLHF.

The gene calls are TRBV18 and TRBJ1-1, with no clear D. Trimming took off 3 bases at V and 1 base at J, with 12 bases between the two ends. The CDR3 contains 15 residues. Germline V gene data show CDR1 as KGHSH and CDR2 as LQKENI. The CDR3 nucleotides are TGTGCCAGCTCACCCCCCCACATTCCGAACACTGAAGCTTTCTTT. Protein: CASSPPHIPNTEAFF.

The V and J genes are TRBV7-9 and TRBJ2-5, with TRBD1 identical over 7 bases. The trim removed 5 bases at V and 2 bases at J, leaving 11 bases unmatched. CDR3 length equals 16 residues. CDR1 and CDR2 from the germline V gene are SEHNR and FQNEAQ (reference sequence). The CDR3 DNA reads as TGTGCCAGCAGCCGAAAGGGGGCGGAGATACAAGAGACCCAGTACTTC. Its protein product is CASSRKGAEIQETQYF.

The chain links TRBV7-8 to TRBJ1-4, with 9 nucleotides matching TRBD1. Germline V CDR1 and CDR2: SGHVS, FQNEAQ. The CDR3 runs 16 residues. The ends lost 2 bases at V and 7 bases at J; junction bases unmatched: 8. The CDR3 DNA follows: TGTGCCAGCAGCTTACGGGACAGGGCGGGGAGTGAAAAACTGTTTTTT. It yields the protein CASSLRDRAGSEKLFF.

CDR3: CASSPFGQQIGYGYTF. In nucleotides, the CDR3 is TGTGCCAGCAGCCCCTTTGGACAGCAAATAGGCTATGGCTACACCTTC. The chain links TRBV3-1 (or the pseudogene TRBV3-2) to TRBJ1-2; a weak D match, TRBD1 (6 bases). Trimming took 4 bases from V and 4 from J, leaving 19 bases between them. Germline V gene lookup returns CDR1 LGHDT and CDR2 YNNKEL (reference sequence). This CDR3 comprises 16 residues.

For the CDR3, the DNA is TGTGCCAGCACCCCAACTAGCGGGGGGGCCTACGAGCAGTACTTC. Translation gives CASTPTSGGAYEQYF. The gene calls are TRBV28 and TRBJ2-7; the match to TRBD2 covers 13 bases. The junction had 5 bases not matched to a gene; V was cut back by 7 bases and J by 2 bases. There are 15 residues in the CDR3. CDR1 and CDR2 (germline): MDHEN, SYDVKM. The variable domain in full, with the rest retrieved from reference TRBV28 and TRBJ2-7, is DVKVTQSSRYLVKRTGEKVFLECVQDMDHENMFWYRQDPGLGLRLIYFSYDVKMKEKGDIPEGYSVSREKKERFSLILESASTNQTSMYLCASTPTSGGAYEQYFGPGTRLTVT.

The chain has TRBV29-1 and TRBJ1-1, with D possibly matching TRBD1 (5 bases). From germline, CDR1 is SQVTM and CDR2 ANQGSEA. CDR3 length: 12 residues. V was cut by 4 bases and J by 4 bases, with 10 bases left in between. CDR3 in DNA: TGCAGCGTTGGGGGCGCCGGCACTGAAGCTTTCTTT. This codes for CSVGGAGTEAFF.

The chain couples TRBV7-9 to TRBJ2-6; D may correspond to TRBD1 or TRBD2 (5 bases each). Germline V CDR1 and CDR2: SEHNR, FQNEAQ (reference sequence). CDR3 length: 14 amino acids. V was pared by 8 bases and J by 11 bases, with 19 bases between. The CDR3, as DNA: TGTGCCAGCCGGGGCCAGGGAACACCATACGTCCTGACTTTC. This gives the protein CASRGQGTPYVLTF.

This clone has just one count. The gene calls are TRBV6-6 and TRBJ2-1; D gene unclear. This CDR3 is built from 10 residues. V lost 7 bases and J lost 5, with 3 bases in between. In germline, CDR1 is MNHNY, CDR2 SVGAGI (reference sequence). The CDR3 here is CASKNNEQFF. CDR3 DNA: TGTGCCAGCAAAAACAATGAGCAGTTCTTC.

The chain carries TRBV9 and TRBJ1-1; a weak D match, TRBD1 (5 bases). CDR3 length: 16 residues. Per germline, CDR1 SGDLS and CDR2 YYNGEE. V was clipped by 0 bases and J by 2 bases, with 14 bases between them. In DNA form, the CDR3 reads TGTGCCAGCAGCGTAGCACCGCTCGGGGCTAACACTGAAGCTTTCTTT. Protein product: CASSVAPLGANTEAFF. The complete variable domain, with remaining parts taken from reference TRBV9 and TRBJ1-1, reads DSGVTQTPKHLITATGQRVTLRCSPRSGDLSVYWYQQSLDQGLQFLIQYYNGEERAKGNILERFSAQQFPDLHSELNLSSLELGDSALYFCASSVAPLGANTEAFFGQGTRLTVV.

This clone was counted at least ten times. The chain carries TRBV9 and TRBJ2-7; weak D call: TRBD2 (5 bases). This CDR3 region has 15 residues. CDR1 SGDLS and CDR2 YYNGEE come from the germline V gene. The V and J ends lost 4 bases and 0 bases respectively, with 14 bases between them. The CDR3: CASSPGLGSSYEQYF. CDR3 DNA: TGTGCCAGCAGCCCCGGGCTGGGGAGCTCCTACGAGCAGTACTTC.

This chain links TRBV6-5 with TRBJ2-1; 9 nucleotides line up with TRBD2. Germline CDR1 is MNHEY and CDR2 is SVGAGI. The CDR3 totals 15 residues. The V segment lost 2 bases and the J segment 3 bases; nucleotides outside the gene matches: 2. The CDR3 bases are TGTGCCAGCAGTTACGAAGCGGGGGGCTACAATGAGCAGTTCTTC. Amino acid sequence: CASSYEAGGYNEQFF.

The gene calls are TRBV7-8 and TRBJ1-1, with TRBD1 matching 8 bases. CDR1 and CDR2 from the germline V gene are SGHVS and FQNEAQ. This CDR3 spans 15 amino acids. J lost 8 bases, V lost 4 bases, and 12 bases had no gene match. CDR3: CASSSPISGQGEAFF. The CDR3 bases are TGTGCCAGCAGCTCACCAATTAGCGGACAGGGAGAAGCTTTCTTT.

The V and J genes are TRBV28 and TRBJ1-5; 8 bases align to TRBD1. Germline V lookup: CDR1 MDHEN, CDR2 SYDVKM. The CDR3 spans 14 residues. V was pared by 7 bases and J by 0 bases, with 2 bases of the junction left unmatched. CDR3 DNA: TGTGCCAGCACCGACAGGGGTAGCAATCAGCCCCAGCATTTT. Amino acid sequence: CASTDRGSNQPQHF.

This sequence joins TRBV29-1 and TRBJ1-5, with D possibly being TRBD1 (5 bases). Germline CDR1 and CDR2: SQVTM and ANQGSEA. The V gene lost 5 bases and the J gene lost 7 bases, with 18 bases spanning the gap. The CDR3 runs 14 residues. CDR3 loop: CSVSWGSGGQPQHF. Here the CDR3 DNA reads TGCAGCGTTTCGTGGGGGTCGGGTGGGCAGCCCCAGCATTTT.

V gene TRBV27 combines with J gene TRBJ2-1, with D perhaps matching TRBD2 (6 bases). Germline loops: CDR1 MNHEY, CDR2 SMNVEV (reference sequence). The CDR3 is 14 amino acids. V was cut by 5 bases and J by 8 bases, with 16 bases left in between. CDR3 in amino acids: CASSVFSGGDEQFF. As DNA, the CDR3 is TGTGCCAGCAGTGTTTTTAGCGGAGGAGATGAGCAGTTCTTC.

The rearrangement links TRBV7-8 to TRBJ2-7, with D perhaps given as TRBD1 or TRBD2 (5 bases each). The V gene's germline CDR1 is SGHVS and CDR2 FQNEAQ. V lost 5 bases and J 0 bases, leaving 8 bases between the germline ends. The CDR3 spans 13 residues. CDR3 sequence: CASSIGTSYEQYF. In nucleotides, the CDR3 is TGTGCCAGCAGCATTGGGACCTCCTACGAGCAGTACTTC.

The chain uses TRBV3-1 (or the pseudogene TRBV3-2) and TRBJ1-3; D is undetermined. This CDR3 region has 13 residues. V dropped 8 bases and J dropped 0 bases, with 8 bases sitting between them. Germline-derived CDR1 and CDR2 are LGHDT and YNNKEL (reference sequence). The CDR3: CASSGFSGNTIYF. The CDR3 nucleotides are TGTGCCAGCTCCGGGTTCTCTGGAAACACCATATATTTT.

The V and J genes are TRBV7-2 and TRBJ2-1; D is uncertain. Germline values: CDR1 SGHTA, CDR2 FQGNSA. The ends were cut back, 2 bases at V and 10 bases at J, with 9 bases in the middle. The length of the CDR3 is 12 residues. The CDR3 DNA reads as TGTGCCAGCAGCTTACTGATTCTGGAGCAGTTCTTC. It codes for CASSLLILEQFF.

The chain combines TRBV6-5 with TRBJ1-1; 8 bases agree with TRBD1. This CDR3 is 15 amino acids long. V dropped 2 bases and J dropped 0; count of bases not matched to a gene: 2. Germline V lookup: CDR1 MNHEY, CDR2 SVGAGI. CDR3: CASSYTGGMNTEAFF. CDR3 nucleotide sequence: TGTGCCAGCAGTTACACAGGGGGTATGAACACTGAAGCTTTCTTT.

This chain connects TRBV7-2 to TRBJ1-4, with D perhaps matching TRBD1 (5 bases). Germline lookup yields CDR1 SGHTA and CDR2 FQGNSA. The CDR3 covers 15 residues. Trimming removed 2 bases at V and 4 bases at J, with 11 bases between. CDR3 coding DNA: TGTGCCAGCAGCTTATCCCCAGGGCATAATGAAAAACTGTTTTTT. The encoded protein is CASSLSPGHNEKLFF.

The V call is TRBV7-9, the J call TRBJ1-2; no reliable D call. Germline assignment: CDR1 SEHNR and CDR2 FQNEAQ (reference sequence). The ends were cut back, 5 bases at V and 6 bases at J, with 19 bases in the middle. This CDR3 contains 15 residues. DNA for the CDR3: TGTGCCAGCAGCGACGCACCGGTAGGGTTAAATGGCTACACCTTC. Translating gives CASSDAPVGLNGYTF.